The clone carrying this T cell receptor beta chain was observed a few times. This entry comes from a study of beta chain features in type 1 diabetes. Germline CDR1 and CDR2: MNHEY and SMNVEV (reference sequence). The CDR3 is 14 amino acids. V shed 6 bases, J shed 8 bases, and the junction held 5 bases outside the gene matches. cDNA synthesis used the whole RNA isolate, giving expressed TCRB sequences. Repertoires were generated with immunoSEQ multiplex PCR, while TCRdb's copy carries only in-frame clones and drops some. The sample includes about 410,000 clones, approximately 15% seen only once; the top ten take roughly 0.033%.

The chain links TRBV27 to TRBJ2-1, with 12 bases fitting TRBD2. Material for sequencing was naive CD4+ T cells from blood. The TCR originated in a young man in good health. In nucleotides, the CDR3 is TGTGCCAGCAGATCGACTAGCGGGAGCCATGAGCAGTTCTTC. Protein product: CASRSTSGSHEQFF.